Sequencing of this T cell receptor (beta chain) was carried out in a study of T cell responses to AZD1222 COVID-19 vaccine. General study results and limits: There were vaccine-associated CD4 TCRs across spike, dominant at 160-218 and 743-854. Of the AZD1222 recipients, only five to seven were seropositive at baseline.

The sample holds one count of this clone. The antigen is not known. Clones were sequenced by immunoSEQ multiplex PCR, and TCRdb holds only the in-frame ones, with some missing. The profile shows 90,000 to 100,000 clones, about nine tenths of them singletons. There are 14 residues in the CDR3. The germline gives CDR1 MGHRA, CDR2 YSYEKL. Trimming cost V 4 bases and J 1 base, with 10 bases left between them. The chain is built from TRBV4-1 and TRBJ1-1; a weak D match, TRBD1 (5 bases). The starting material was peripheral blood, obtained 28 days after the second AZD1222 dose. The sequence was collected from an adult who received the AZD1222 COVID-19 vaccine. The CDR3 sequence is CASSRGPRNTEAFF. The DNA of the CDR3 is TGCGCCAGCAGCCGGGGCCCGCGGAACACTGAAGCTTTCTTT.